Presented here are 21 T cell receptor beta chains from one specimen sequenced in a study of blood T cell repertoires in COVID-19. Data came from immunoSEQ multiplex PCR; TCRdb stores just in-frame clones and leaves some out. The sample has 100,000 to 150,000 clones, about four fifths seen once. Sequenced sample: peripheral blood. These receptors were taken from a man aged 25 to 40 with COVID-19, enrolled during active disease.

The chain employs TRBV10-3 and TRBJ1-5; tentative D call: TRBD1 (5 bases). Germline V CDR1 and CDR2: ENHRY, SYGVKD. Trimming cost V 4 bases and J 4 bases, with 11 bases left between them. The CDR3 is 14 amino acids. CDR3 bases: TGTGCCATCAGTGGGGGGGGAGGTAATCAGCCCCAGCATTTT. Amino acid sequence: CAISGGGGNQPQHF.

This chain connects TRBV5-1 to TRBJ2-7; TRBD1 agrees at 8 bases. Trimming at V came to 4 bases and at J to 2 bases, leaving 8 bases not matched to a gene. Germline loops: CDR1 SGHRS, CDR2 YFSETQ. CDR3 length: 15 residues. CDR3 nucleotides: TGCGCCAGCAGCAGCCGACAGGGGCCAACCTACGAGCAGTACTTC. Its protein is CASSSRQGPTYEQYF.

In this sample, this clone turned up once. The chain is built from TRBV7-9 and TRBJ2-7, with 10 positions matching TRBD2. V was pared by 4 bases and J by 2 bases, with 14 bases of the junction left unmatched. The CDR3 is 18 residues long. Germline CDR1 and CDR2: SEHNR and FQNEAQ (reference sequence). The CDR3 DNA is TGTGCCAGCAGCTCCTCACGACTAGCGGGTACAAACCCCTACGAGCAGTACTTC. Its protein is CASSSSRLAGTNPYEQYF.

CDR3 amino acids: CATQQGFTEAFF. The CDR3 DNA sequence: TGTGCCACTCAACAGGGGTTCACTGAAGCTTTCTTT. The rearrangement joins TRBV19 to TRBJ1-1; TRBD1 aligns across 7 bases. CDR1 and CDR2 (germline): LNHDA, SQIVND (reference sequence). J lost 4 bases, V lost 10 bases, and 6 bases had no gene match. CDR3 size: 12 residues.

CDR3 bases: TGCGCCAGCAGCCCCGCTATCCTAGCTGGGGCCAACGTCCTGACTTTC. Encoded protein: CASSPAILAGANVLTF. V usage is TRBV5-1 and J usage is TRBJ2-6; D not resolved. The CDR3 runs to 16 residues. Germline CDR1 is SGHRS and CDR2 is YFSETQ. V was pared by 4 bases and J by 2 bases, with 13 bases between.

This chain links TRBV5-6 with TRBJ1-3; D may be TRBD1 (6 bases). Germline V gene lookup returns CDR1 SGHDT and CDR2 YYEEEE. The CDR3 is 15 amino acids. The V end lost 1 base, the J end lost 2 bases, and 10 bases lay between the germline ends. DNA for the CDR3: TGTGCCAGCAGCTTGAGGGGGTACCCTGGAAACACCATATATTTT. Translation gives CASSLRGYPGNTIYF.

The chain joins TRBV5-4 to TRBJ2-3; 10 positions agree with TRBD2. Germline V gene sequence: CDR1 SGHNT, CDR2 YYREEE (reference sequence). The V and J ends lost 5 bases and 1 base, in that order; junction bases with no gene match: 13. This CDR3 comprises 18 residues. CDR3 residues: CASRGSSGGLGGTDTQYF. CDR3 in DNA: TGTGCCAGCAGAGGATCTAGCGGGGGTTTAGGGGGCACAGATACGCAGTATTTT. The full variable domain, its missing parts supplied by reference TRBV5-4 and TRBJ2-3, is ETGVTQSPTHLIKTRGQQVTLRCSSQSGHNTVSWYQQALGQGPQFIFQYYREEENGRGNFPPRFSGLQFPNYSSELNVNALELDDSALYLCASRGSSGGLGGTDTQYFGPGTRLTVL.

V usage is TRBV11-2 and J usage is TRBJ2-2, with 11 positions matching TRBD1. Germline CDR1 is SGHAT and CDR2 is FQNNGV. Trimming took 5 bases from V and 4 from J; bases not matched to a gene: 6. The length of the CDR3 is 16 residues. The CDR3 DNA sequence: TGTGCCAGCAGCCCCGGGACAGGGGGAAGCACCGGGGAGCTGTTTTTT. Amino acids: CASSPGTGGSTGELFF. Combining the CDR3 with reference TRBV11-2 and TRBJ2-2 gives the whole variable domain EAGVAQSPRYKIIEKRQSVAFWCNPISGHATLYWYQQILGQGPKLLIQFQNNGVVDDSQLPKDRFSAERLKGVDSTLKIQPAKLEDSAVYLCASSPGTGGSTGELFFGEGSRLTVL.

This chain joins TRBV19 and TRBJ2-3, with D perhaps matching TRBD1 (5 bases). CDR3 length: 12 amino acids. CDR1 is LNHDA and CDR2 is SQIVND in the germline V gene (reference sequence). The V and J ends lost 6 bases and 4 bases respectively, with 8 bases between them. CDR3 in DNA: TGTGCCAGTAGCGACAGAGCAGATACGCAGTATTTT. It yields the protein CASSDRADTQYF.

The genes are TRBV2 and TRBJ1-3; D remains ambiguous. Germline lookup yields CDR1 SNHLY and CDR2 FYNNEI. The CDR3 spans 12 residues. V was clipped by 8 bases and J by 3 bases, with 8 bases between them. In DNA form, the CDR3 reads TGTGCCAGCGACACACTTGGAAACACCATATATTTT. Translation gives CASDTLGNTIYF.

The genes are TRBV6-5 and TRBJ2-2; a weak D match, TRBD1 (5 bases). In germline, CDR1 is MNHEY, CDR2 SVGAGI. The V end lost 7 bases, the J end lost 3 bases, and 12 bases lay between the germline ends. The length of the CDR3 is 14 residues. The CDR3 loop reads CASTAGPDTGELFF. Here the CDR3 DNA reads TGTGCCAGCACAGCAGGGCCAGACACCGGGGAGCTGTTTTTT.

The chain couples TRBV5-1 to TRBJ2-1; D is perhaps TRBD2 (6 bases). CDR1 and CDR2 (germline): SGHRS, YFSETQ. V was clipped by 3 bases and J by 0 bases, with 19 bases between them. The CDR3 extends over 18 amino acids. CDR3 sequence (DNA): TGCGCCAGCAGCTCCCTACCTCTAGCGTCTAGCTCCTACAATGAGCAGTTCTTC. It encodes CASSSLPLASSSYNEQFF.

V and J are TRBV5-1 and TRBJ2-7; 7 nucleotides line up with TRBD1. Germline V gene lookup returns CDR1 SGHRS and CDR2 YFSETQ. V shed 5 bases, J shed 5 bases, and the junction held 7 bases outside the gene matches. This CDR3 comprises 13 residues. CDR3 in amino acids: CASRSDRVHEQYF. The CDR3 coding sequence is TGCGCCAGCAGGTCCGACAGGGTCCACGAGCAGTACTTC. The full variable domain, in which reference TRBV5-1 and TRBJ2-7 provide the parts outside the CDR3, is KAGVTQTPRYLIKTRGQQVTLSCSPISGHRSVSWYQQTPGQGLQFLFEYFSETQRNKGNFPGRFSGRQFSNSRSEMNVSTLELGDSALYLCASRSDRVHEQYFGPGTRLTVT.

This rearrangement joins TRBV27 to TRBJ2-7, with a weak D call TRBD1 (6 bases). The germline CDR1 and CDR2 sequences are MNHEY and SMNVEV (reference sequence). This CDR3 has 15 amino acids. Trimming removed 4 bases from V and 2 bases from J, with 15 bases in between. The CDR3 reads CASSSYRVRTYEQYF. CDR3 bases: TGTGCCAGCAGTTCCTACAGGGTCAGAACCTACGAGCAGTACTTC.

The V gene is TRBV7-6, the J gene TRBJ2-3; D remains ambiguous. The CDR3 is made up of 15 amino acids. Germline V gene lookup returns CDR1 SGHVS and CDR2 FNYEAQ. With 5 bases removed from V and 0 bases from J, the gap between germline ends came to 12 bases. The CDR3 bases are TGTGCCAGCAGCCCCGCACCTAGGAGCACAGATACGCAGTATTTT. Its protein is CASSPAPRSTDTQYF.

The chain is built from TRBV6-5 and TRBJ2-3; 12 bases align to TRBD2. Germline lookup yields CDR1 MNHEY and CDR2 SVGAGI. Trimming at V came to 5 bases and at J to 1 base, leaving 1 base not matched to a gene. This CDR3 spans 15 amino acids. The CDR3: CASSRLAGGTDTQYF. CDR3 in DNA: TGTGCCAGCAGTAGACTAGCGGGGGGCACAGATACGCAGTATTTT.

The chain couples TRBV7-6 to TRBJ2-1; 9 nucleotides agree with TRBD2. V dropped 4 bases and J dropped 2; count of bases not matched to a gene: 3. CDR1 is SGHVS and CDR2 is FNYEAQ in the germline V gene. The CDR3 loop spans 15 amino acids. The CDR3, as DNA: TGTGCCAGCAGCTCCGAGCGGGGGGCCTACAATGAGCAGTTCTTC. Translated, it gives CASSSERGAYNEQFF.

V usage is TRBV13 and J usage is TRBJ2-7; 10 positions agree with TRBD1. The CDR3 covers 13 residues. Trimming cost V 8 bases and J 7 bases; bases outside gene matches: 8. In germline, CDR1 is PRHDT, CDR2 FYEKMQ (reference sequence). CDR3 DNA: TGTGCCAGCGGACCGGGACAGGGGCGAGAGCAGTACTTC. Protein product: CASGPGQGREQYF.

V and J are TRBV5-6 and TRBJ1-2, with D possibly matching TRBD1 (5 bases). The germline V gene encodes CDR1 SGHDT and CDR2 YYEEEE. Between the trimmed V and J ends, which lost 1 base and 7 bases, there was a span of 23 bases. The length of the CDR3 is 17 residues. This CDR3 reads CASSLWGGDRGSGGYTF. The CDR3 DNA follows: TGTGCCAGCAGCTTGTGGGGCGGGGATCGAGGGTCAGGTGGCTACACCTTC.

The CDR3 spells CASSLAISGYNEQFF. In DNA form, the CDR3 reads TGCGCCAGCAGCTTGGCCATTAGCGGATACAATGAGCAGTTCTTC. V usage is TRBV5-1 and J usage is TRBJ2-1; weak D call: TRBD2 (6 bases). Per germline, CDR1 SGHRS and CDR2 YFSETQ. V was trimmed by 0 bases and J by 4 bases, leaving 11 bases between them. There are 15 residues in the CDR3.

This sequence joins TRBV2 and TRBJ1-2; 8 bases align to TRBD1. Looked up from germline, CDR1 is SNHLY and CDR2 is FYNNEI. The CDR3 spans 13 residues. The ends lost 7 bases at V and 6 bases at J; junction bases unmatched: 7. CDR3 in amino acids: CASNKDREHGYTF. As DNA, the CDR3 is TGTGCCAGCAACAAGGACAGGGAACATGGCTACACCTTC.